The source of this T cell receptor beta chain is a study of blood T cell repertoires in COVID-19. Study details: Sites in the United States, Italy and Spain provided acute and convalescent COVID-19 samples. PBMCs, B-cell-depleted T cells, or T cells were the source of the cDNA or gDNA that made up the material.

As handled by the study authors: Reference gene primer amplification gave nucleated cell count estimates. Some clones are missing from TCRdb's copy, which holds only in-frame ones; the method was immunoSEQ multiplex PCR. V and J calls and clone size are given by that table; D and trimming were obtained from the DNA. The table records hundreds of thousands of clones, approximately 90% of them present only once. The germline V gene encodes CDR1 MGHRA and CDR2 YSYEKL. The J segment lost 0 bases and the V segment lost 8 bases, leaving 3 bases of the junction unmatched. The CDR3 runs to 14 residues. This clone was counted once.

The V gene is TRBV4-1, the J gene TRBJ1-5; 8 bases line up with TRBD1. Sequencing was done on a sample of peripheral blood. The TCR comes from a woman aged 25 to 45 with active or convalescent COVID-19. The CDR3 protein is CASGTGYSNQPQHF. DNA for the CDR3: TGCGCCAGCGGGACAGGTTATAGCAATCAGCCCCAGCATTTT.